The 27 T cell receptor beta chains in this list originate from one sample, sequenced in a study of T cells in Graves' hyperthyroidism and ophthalmopathy. From RNA transcripts, TCR beta CDR3 regions were amplified. HTBI primers were used for first-round RT-PCR of the TCR CDR3. TCRdb ran MiXCR on the multiplex PCR reads and lists one entry per CDR3 protein. The table records about 400,000 distinct CDR3 sequences, 15% to 19% of them present only once. Input material: blood. These receptors all come from a woman aged 18-29 years with Graves' hyperthyroidism.

This clonotype was seen ten or more times. The gene calls are TRBV18 and TRBJ2-3; TRBD2 agrees at 13 bases. Germline V gene data show CDR1 as KGHSH and CDR2 as LQKENI. The CDR3 length is 17 residues. V was clipped by 2 bases and J by 2 bases; unmatched bases: 4. The DNA of the CDR3 is TGTGCCAGCTCACCAACTAGCGGGAGGGCCGACACAGATACGCAGTATTTT. Protein product: CASSPTSGRADTDTQYF. Full variable domain (remainder filled in from reference TRBV18 and TRBJ2-3): NAGVMQNPRHLVRRRGQEARLRCSPMKGHSHVYWYRQLPEEGLKFMVYLQKENIIDESGMPKERFSAEFPKEGPSILRIQQVVRGDSAAYFCASSPTSGRADTDTQYFGPGTRLTVL.

The chain joins TRBV9 to TRBJ2-5; no clear D gene. V lost 0 bases to trimming and J lost 0 bases, with 9 bases between them. The CDR3 is 15 residues long. The germline V gene has CDR1 SGDLS and CDR2 YYNGEE. In DNA, the CDR3 is TGTGCCAGCAGCGTAGAGGGCGCCTACCAAGAGACCCAGTACTTC. As protein: CASSVEGAYQETQYF.

This clonotype was observed many times. The chain combines TRBV7-8 with TRBJ2-7; perhaps TRBD2 as D (5 bases). Germline lookup yields CDR1 SGHVS and CDR2 FQNEAQ. This CDR3 has 16 residues. Trimming removed 1 base from V and 4 bases from J, with 17 bases in between. The CDR3 protein is CASSLVGWEKVYEQYF. CDR3 bases: TGTGCCAGCAGCTTAGTTGGGTGGGAGAAGGTATACGAGCAGTACTTC.

This clonotype was seen repeatedly, ten times or more. The chain carries TRBV11-3 and TRBJ1-4; possible D gene TRBD1, 6 bases. The V end was cut by 5 bases, the J end by 7 bases, with 17 bases between. The CDR3 totals 15 residues. Germline values: CDR1 SGHNT, CDR2 YENEEA. CDR3 in DNA: TGTGCCAGCAGCGCTCAACAGGGACTAAGTGAAAAACTGTTTTTT. This codes for CASSAQQGLSEKLFF.

This clonotype has at least ten counts. The genes are TRBV20-1 and TRBJ2-5; D is uncertain. This CDR3 region has 15 residues. CDR1 and CDR2 from the germline V gene are DFQATT and SNEGSKA (reference sequence). V lost 3 bases, J lost 4 bases, and 18 bases lay in between. Written as DNA, the CDR3 is TGCAGTGCTAGCGACCTCAGTTGGCGCCTAGAGACCCAGTACTTC. The encoded protein is CSASDLSWRLETQYF.

This clonotype was counted between two and nine times. The V gene is TRBV12-3 or TRBV12-4, the J gene TRBJ2-7; 9 nucleotides agree with TRBD1. The V gene end was trimmed by 5 bases and the J gene end by 3 bases; junction bases not matched to a gene: 5. The CDR3 covers 14 residues. The CDR3 sequence: CASSPRTGVYEQYF. CDR3 sequence (DNA): TGTGCCAGCAGTCCCCGGACAGGGGTCTACGAGCAGTACTTC.

This clonotype was recorded a few times. The chain couples TRBV30 to TRBJ2-3; 11 bases agree with TRBD2. The CDR3 is 15 amino acids. V shed 2 bases, J shed 4 bases, and the junction held 5 bases outside the gene matches. The germline gives CDR1 GTSNPN, CDR2 SVGIG (reference sequence). The CDR3 nucleotides are TGTGCCTGGAGTCCCCTAGCGGGAGGCTCAGATACGCAGTATTTT. Translating gives CAWSPLAGGSDTQYF.

The chain couples TRBV7-9 to TRBJ2-6, with D perhaps matching TRBD1 or TRBD2 (6 bases each). The CDR3 covers 16 residues. Trimming stripped 5 bases from V and 4 bases from J, with 15 bases between. The germline CDR1 and CDR2 sequences are SEHNR and FQNEAQ (reference sequence). CDR3 sequence reads: CASSPEGGSGANVLTF. The CDR3 DNA reads TGTGCCAGCAGCCCCGAAGGGGGGTCCGGGGCCAACGTCCTGACTTTC.

This clonotype was seen many times. The chain links TRBV6-1 to TRBJ2-3; tentative D call: TRBD2 (5 bases). This CDR3 comprises 11 residues. The V end was cut by 8 bases, the J end by 7 bases, with 10 bases between. CDR1 and CDR2 (germline): MNHNS, SASEGT. CDR3 in amino acids: CASSEGNTQYF. In nucleotides, the CDR3 is TGTGCCAGCTCAGAGGGAAATACGCAGTATTTT.

This clonotype has a count of ten or more. The J gene is TRBJ2-5, the V gene TRBV28; a weak D match, TRBD1 (5 bases). The length of the CDR3 is 13 residues. CDR1 and CDR2 (germline): MDHEN, SYDVKM. V was pared by 6 bases and J by 4 bases, with 12 bases between. The CDR3 region has the DNA TGTGCCAGCAGAGGGGATCCCGTAGAGACCCAGTACTTC. It is translated as CASRGDPVETQYF.

This clonotype was seen only a few times. V is TRBV3-1 and J is TRBJ2-2; D is possibly TRBD2 (6 bases). This CDR3 has 15 amino acids. V shed 6 bases and J shed 4 bases, with 15 bases lying between them. Germline CDR1 and CDR2: LGHDT and YNNKEL (reference sequence). The CDR3 protein is CASRRLDATTGELFF. DNA of the CDR3: TGTGCCAGCAGAAGACTAGACGCAACCACCGGGGAGCTGTTTTTT.

This clonotype appeared many times. The J gene is TRBJ2-1, the V gene TRBV28; the match to TRBD2 covers 9 bases. With V trimmed by 5 bases and J by 8 bases, 10 bases remained unmatched. CDR3 length: 15 amino acids. Germline V gene data show CDR1 as MDHEN and CDR2 as SYDVKM. The CDR3 DNA sequence: TGTGCCAGCAGTCACGAGCGGGAGGATAGGGATGAGCAGTTCTTC. Protein: CASSHEREDRDEQFF.

This clonotype was found many times. CDR3 DNA sequence: TGTGCCAGCAAGACAGGGTTTAGCACAGATACGCAGTATTTT. Its protein is CASKTGFSTDTQYF. V and J are TRBV2 and TRBJ2-3; TRBD1 matches 7 bases. V gave up 7 bases and J gave up 0 bases; unmatched junction bases: 4. The CDR3 sequence is 14 residues long. The germline CDR1 and CDR2 sequences are SNHLY and FYNNEI.

V is TRBV30 and J is TRBJ1-5, with D tentatively TRBD1 (6 bases). The V gene lost 5 bases and the J gene lost 5 bases, with 13 bases spanning the gap. The CDR3 runs 13 residues. Germline V gene lookup returns CDR1 GTSNPN and CDR2 SVGIG (reference sequence). CDR3 bases: TGTGCCTGGTGCGAGGGGGGGGATCAGCCCCAGCATTTT. Translation: CAWCEGGDQPQHF.

V gene TRBV29-1 combines with J gene TRBJ2-1; tentatively, D is TRBD1 (5 bases). The CDR3 has 14 amino acids. From germline, CDR1 is SQVTM and CDR2 ANQGSEA. Trimming stripped 7 bases from V and 0 bases from J, with 13 bases between. CDR3 amino acids: CSAVDTSSYNEQFF. The CDR3 DNA reads as TGCAGCGCCGTGGACACAAGCTCCTACAATGAGCAGTTCTTC.

This clonotype was detected ten times or more. The chain combines TRBV2 with TRBJ2-7; TRBD1 or TRBD2 may be the D gene (7 bases each). The germline CDR1 and CDR2 sequences are SNHLY and FYNNEI. CDR3 length equals 14 residues. V lost 6 bases to trimming and J lost 5 bases, with 17 bases between them. The CDR3: CASSGTAGRDEQYF. As DNA, the CDR3 is TGTGCCAGCAGCGGGACAGCGGGGAGGGACGAGCAGTACTTC. Supplemented by reference TRBV2 and TRBJ2-7, the full variable domain reads EPEVTQTPSHQVTQMGQEVILRCVPISNHLYFYWYRQILGQKVEFLVSFYNNEISEKSEIFDDQFSVERPDGSNFTLKIRSTKLEDSAMYFCASSGTAGRDEQYFGPGTRLTVT.

This clonotype was seen just once. This rearrangement joins TRBV20-1 to TRBJ1-1; D is ambiguous. CDR1 and CDR2 from the germline V gene are DFQATT and SNEGSKA (reference sequence). The ends were cut back, 0 bases at V and 4 bases at J, with 12 bases in the middle. The CDR3 length is 14 residues. The CDR3 loop is CSARDNLRGTEAFF. The CDR3 DNA follows: TGCAGTGCTAGAGATAACCTCCGAGGCACTGAAGCTTTCTTT.

This clonotype was recorded at least ten times. The chain employs TRBV12-3 or TRBV12-4 and TRBJ1-1, with D unclear. V gave up 3 bases and J gave up 4 bases, with 15 bases separating them. The CDR3 is made up of 15 amino acids. The CDR3 protein is CASSLVTPGGTEAFF. The CDR3 DNA follows: TGTGCCAGCAGTTTGGTGACCCCAGGTGGCACTGAAGCTTTCTTT.

This clonotype was seen repeatedly, ten times or more. The J gene is TRBJ2-3, the V gene TRBV28; 15 bases align to TRBD2. The CDR3 has 16 amino acids. Germline V lookup: CDR1 MDHEN, CDR2 SYDVKM. V was clipped by 4 bases and J by 5 bases; unmatched bases: 4. The chain's CDR3 is CASSSGLAGGRDTQYF. Written as DNA, the CDR3 is TGTGCCAGCAGTTCCGGACTAGCGGGGGGGCGAGATACGCAGTATTTT.

This clonotype was observed a few times. The chain carries TRBV4-1 and TRBJ2-7, with no clear D. V was cut by 0 bases and J by 3 bases, with 15 bases left in between. Germline-derived CDR1 and CDR2 are MGHRA and YSYEKL. The CDR3 totals 16 residues. The CDR3 region is CASSQDRAASYYEQYF. The CDR3 nucleotides are TGCGCCAGCAGCCAAGATAGGGCAGCCTCGTACTACGAGCAGTACTTC.

This clonotype showed up many times. The V gene is TRBV7-3, the J gene TRBJ1-1; D call uncertain. Germline lookup yields CDR1 SGHTA and CDR2 FQGTGA. Trimming pared 5 bases from V and 0 bases from J, leaving 13 bases between. CDR3 length equals 15 residues. The CDR3 loop reads CASSLSSTMNTEAFF. The CDR3 region has the DNA TGTGCCAGCAGCCTAAGCAGCACGATGAACACTGAAGCTTTCTTT.

V usage is TRBV19 and J usage is TRBJ1-2; D call uncertain. The V and J ends lost 0 bases and 7 bases respectively, with 15 bases between them. The germline CDR1 and CDR2 sequences are LNHDA and SQIVND (reference sequence). CDR3 size: 15 residues. The CDR3 loop reads CASSIEPRWGSGYTF. The DNA for the CDR3 is TGTGCCAGTAGTATAGAACCCAGGTGGGGATCTGGCTACACCTTC.

In its sample, this clonotype was seen many times. This sequence joins TRBV20-1 and TRBJ2-1; D is undetermined. The CDR3 consists of 14 residues. Trimming left V 0 bases short and J 3 bases short, with 9 bases between. Looked up from germline, CDR1 is DFQATT and CDR2 is SNEGSKA (reference sequence). The CDR3 DNA is TGCAGTGCTAGAGATGTCGACCACTACAATGAGCAGTTCTTC. This gives the protein CSARDVDHYNEQFF.

This clonotype was counted ten times or more. V usage is TRBV6-1 and J usage is TRBJ2-3, with 9 bases matching TRBD2. CDR1 and CDR2 from the germline V gene are MNHNS and SASEGT. J was trimmed by 8 bases and V by 8 bases; bases with no gene match: 8. This CDR3 has 13 amino acids. As DNA, the CDR3 is TGTGCCAGCCTCCCTAGCGGGGAGGGTACGCAGTATTTT. This gives the protein CASLPSGEGTQYF.

V usage is TRBV7-9 and J usage is TRBJ1-5, with 7 nucleotides matching TRBD1. Per the germline V gene, CDR1 is SEHNR and CDR2 is FQNEAQ (reference sequence). The CDR3 spans 18 residues. J lost 6 bases, V lost 1 base, and 15 bases had no gene match. The CDR3 loop reads CASSLVYGRGGYGQPQHF. CDR3 bases: TGTGCCAGCAGCTTAGTTTACGGTAGAGGGGGCTACGGTCAGCCCCAGCATTTT.

This clonotype was counted ten times or more. The chain joins TRBV12-3 or TRBV12-4 to TRBJ2-6, with D possibly being TRBD2 (5 bases). This CDR3 contains 14 residues. The V and J ends lost 10 bases and 4 bases respectively, with 14 bases between them. CDR3 loop: CATLGSTGANVLTF. CDR3 DNA: TGTGCCACCCTTGGGAGTACCGGGGCCAACGTCCTGACTTTC.

This clonotype was found many times. The chain links TRBV12-3 or TRBV12-4 to TRBJ1-2, with D perhaps matching TRBD1 (6 bases). Trimming cost V 6 bases and J 5 bases, with 31 bases left between them. This CDR3 region has 19 residues. The CDR3 DNA is TGTGCCAGCAGCGACGACCTGGACAGCTTACTCATGAGAACTTATGGCTACACCTTC. Translation: CASSDDLDSLLMRTYGYTF.